This T cell receptor (beta chain) was recovered during a study of shared clonotypes between healthy human individuals. Germline V gene sequence: CDR1 SGHRS, CDR2 YFSETQ. The CDR3 has 15 amino acids. V was clipped by 2 bases and J by 2 bases, with 11 bases between them. With respect to this clone: Its specificity is unknown.

In the original processing: ImmunoSEQ yielded junction-only sequences lacking quality scores, so filtering differed. Some clones are missing from TCRdb's copy, which holds only in-frame ones; the method was immunoSEQ multiplex PCR. For V, J and clone size, that table is used; D and trimming come from the DNA. The repertoire holds 1.6 million or so clones, with around 97% as singletons. Study findings and constraints: For naive CD4 cells, around 5% of clonotypes were shared across a few donors. On the whole, naive subsets had larger estimated richness than memory subsets had. Researchers sampled blood only, noting tissue repertoires likely differ.

The TCR was taken from a man aged 30-40 years in good health. The sequenced material came from naive CD4+ T cells sorted from blood. Noted subset: CD45RA+ positively selected. V usage is TRBV5-1 and J usage is TRBJ2-1, with D perhaps TRBD2 (5 bases). The DNA for the CDR3 is TGCGCCAGCAGCTTCCTGGACTCAACCTACAATGAGCAGTTCTTC. Protein: CASSFLDSTYNEQFF. The full variable domain, with the rest looked up from reference TRBV5-1 and TRBJ2-1, is KAGVTQTPRYLIKTRGQQVTLSCSPISGHRSVSWYQQTPGQGLQFLFEYFSETQRNKGNFPGRFSGRQFSNSRSEMNVSTLELGDSALYLCASSFLDSTYNEQFFGPGTRLTVL.